Following are 7 T cell receptor beta chains from one sample sequenced in a study of technical replicates of blood from a handful of donors. The assay was immunoSEQ multiplex PCR, and TCRdb's table has in-frame clones only and misses some. Of about 54,000 clones detected, around 94% appear once; the ten largest clones hold 0.2% to 0.25%. The sample comprised T cells isolated from PBMCs. All receptors derive from a human donor in good health.

The chain is built from TRBV28 and TRBJ2-5; 7 nucleotides line up with TRBD2. Looked up from germline, CDR1 is MDHEN and CDR2 is SYDVKM. The CDR3 has 14 amino acids. The junction had 3 bases not matched to a gene; V was cut back by 4 bases and J by 1 base. The CDR3 nucleotides are TGTGCCAGCAGTTACGGGAGGCCCCAAGAGACCCAGTACTTC. Protein product: CASSYGRPQETQYF.

The rearrangement links TRBV7-6 to TRBJ1-3; no reliable D call. Trimming cost V 2 bases and J 0 bases, with 8 bases left between them. Per the germline V gene, CDR1 is SGHVS and CDR2 is FNYEAQ. CDR3 length: 15 amino acids. DNA of the CDR3: TGTGCCAGCAGCTTAAAGGAGGGCTCTGGAAACACCATATATTTT. Its translation is CASSLKEGSGNTIYF.

V and J are TRBV5-5 and TRBJ1-2; the match to TRBD1 covers 8 bases. The CDR3 totals 15 residues. CDR1 is SGHKS, CDR2 YYEKEE, per germline (reference sequence). V trimming: 7 bases; J trimming: 7 bases; junction bases outside the gene matches: 15. The CDR3 DNA reads TGTGCCAGCGTGAATTTGAGGGACAGGCAGAGTGGCTACACCTTC. Translated: CASVNLRDRQSGYTF. The whole variable domain, remainder taken from reference TRBV5-5 and TRBJ1-2, is DAGVTQSPTHLIKTRGQQVTLRCSPISGHKSVSWYQQVLGQGPQFIFQYYEKEERGRGNFPDRFSARQFPNYSSELNVNALLLGDSALYLCASVNLRDRQSGYTFGSGTRLTVV.

Regarding this clone: Additional DNA sequences in this sample encode the identical CDR3. V gene TRBV6-5 combines with J gene TRBJ2-7, with D maybe TRBD2 (5 bases). Germline lookup yields CDR1 MNHEY and CDR2 SVGAGI. The ends were cut back, 6 bases at V and 6 bases at J, with 9 bases in the middle. CDR3 size: 11 residues. CDR3 coding DNA: TGTGCCAGCAGCCAAGGGAGCGAGCAGTACTTC. It specifies CASSQGSEQYF.

V is TRBV7-6 and J is TRBJ2-7, with 9 bases that match TRBD2. V dropped 2 bases and J dropped 0; count of bases not matched to a gene: 17. From germline, CDR1 is SGHVS and CDR2 FNYEAQ. This CDR3 is built from 20 residues. CDR3 coding DNA: TGTGCCAGCAGCTTAAAGGTCCGGACTAGCGTGACACATAGCTCCTACGAGCAGTACTTC. Protein sequence: CASSLKVRTSVTHSSYEQYF.

The chain recombines TRBV29-1 with TRBJ2-7; 9 bases match TRBD1. This CDR3 is 15 amino acids long. Germline assignment: CDR1 SQVTM and CDR2 ANQGSEA. The trim removed 4 bases at V and 5 bases at J, leaving 12 bases unmatched. CDR3: CSVVLRSQGAHEQYF. CDR3 DNA: TGCAGCGTTGTACTCCGGTCACAGGGGGCCCACGAGCAGTACTTC.

The chain employs TRBV10-1 and TRBJ1-6; TRBD1 aligns across 7 bases. With V trimmed by 4 bases and J by 10 bases, 4 bases remained unmatched. The CDR3 is 13 amino acids. From germline, CDR1 is WNHNN and CDR2 SYGVQD (reference sequence). DNA for the CDR3: TGCGCCAGCAGTGCTACAGGGGAGTCACCCCTCCACTTT. This translates into CASSATGESPLHF.